This T cell receptor (beta chain) was sequenced for a study of T cells in Graves' hyperthyroidism and ophthalmopathy. Overall study results and limits: Blood also showed most of the thyroid clonotypes that were expanded above 0.001.

Investigators excluded patients with uncontrolled infection, other autoimmune disease, pregnancy or lactation. Template material for amplifying TCR beta CDR3 regions consisted of RNA transcripts. When the TCR CDR3 underwent first-round RT-PCR, the HTBI primer set was used. TCRdb re-derived calls from the multiplex PCR reads in MiXCR, one entry per CDR3 protein. There are fewer than 650,000 distinct CDR3 sequences in the sample; about 15% occur only once, and around 5.4% lies in the top ten. This clonotype has a count of ten or more. Its antigen is currently unknown. CDR1 and CDR2 from the germline V gene are KGHDR and SFDVKD. Deletions cut 0 bases from V and 7 bases from J, with 6 bases between. This CDR3 has 13 amino acids.

V usage is TRBV24-1 and J usage is TRBJ2-1; D remains ambiguous. The TCR sequence derives from a woman in her twenties or thirties with Graves' hyperthyroidism that later progressed to Graves' ophthalmopathy. Sequencing used blood. The CDR3 here is CATSDLSPNEQFF. The DNA for the CDR3 is TGTGCCACCAGTGATTTGAGTCCTAATGAGCAGTTCTTC.